What follows describes a single T cell receptor beta chain. While infection was still active, Seattle patients were enrolled and then followed longitudinally. The record originates from a study of blood T cell repertoires in COVID-19. For the study at large: Samples representing acute and convalescent COVID-19 were sourced from the United States, Italy and Spain. PBMCs, B-cell-depleted T cells, or T cells were the source of the cDNA or gDNA that made up the material.

Authors' methods: Nucleated cell number was recorded as an estimate derived from reference gene primer amplification. The repertoire was sequenced with immunoSEQ multiplex PCR; TCRdb's copy has only in-frame clones and lacks some. From that table come the V and J calls and clone size; the DNA was used to work out D and trimming. The repertoire holds a few hundred thousand clones, with about 81% as singletons. V shed 4 bases, J shed 2 bases, and the junction held 11 bases outside the gene matches. This CDR3 contains 18 residues. Germline V CDR1 and CDR2: LGHDT, YNNKEL (reference sequence). The sequence was obtained from a woman of 80 years or more with COVID-19, enrolled during active disease. The V call is TRBV3-1 (or the pseudogene TRBV3-2), the J call TRBJ2-6; 7 bases match TRBD2. Sequencing was done on a sample of peripheral blood. CDR3 sequence reads: CASSRTSGGSAGANVLTF. The CDR3 DNA reads TGTGCCAGCAGCCGTACCTCTGGCGGGAGTGCTGGGGCCAACGTCCTGACTTTC.